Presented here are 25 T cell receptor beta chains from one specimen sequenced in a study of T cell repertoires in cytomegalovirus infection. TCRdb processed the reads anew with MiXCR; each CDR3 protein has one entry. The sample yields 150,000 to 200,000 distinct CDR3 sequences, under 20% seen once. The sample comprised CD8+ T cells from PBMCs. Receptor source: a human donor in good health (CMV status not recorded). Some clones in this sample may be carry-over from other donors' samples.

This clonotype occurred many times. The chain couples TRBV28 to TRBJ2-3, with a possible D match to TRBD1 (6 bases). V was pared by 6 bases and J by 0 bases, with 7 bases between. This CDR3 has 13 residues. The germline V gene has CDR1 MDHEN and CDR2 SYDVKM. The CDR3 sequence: CASRDSSTDTQYF. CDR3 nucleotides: TGTGCCAGCAGGGACAGTAGCACAGATACGCAGTATTTT.

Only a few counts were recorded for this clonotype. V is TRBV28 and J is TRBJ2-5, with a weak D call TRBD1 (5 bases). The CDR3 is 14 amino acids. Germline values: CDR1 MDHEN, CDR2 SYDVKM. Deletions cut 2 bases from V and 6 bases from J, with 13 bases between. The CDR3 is CASSLMGPRKTQYF. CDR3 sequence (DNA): TGTGCCAGCAGTTTAATGGGGCCTCGGAAGACCCAGTACTTC.

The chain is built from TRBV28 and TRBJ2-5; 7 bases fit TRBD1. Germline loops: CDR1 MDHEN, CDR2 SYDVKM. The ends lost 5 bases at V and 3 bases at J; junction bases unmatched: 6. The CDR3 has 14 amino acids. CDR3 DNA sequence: TGTGCCAGCAGTCATTTTACAGGGGAAGAGACCCAGTACTTC. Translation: CASSHFTGEETQYF. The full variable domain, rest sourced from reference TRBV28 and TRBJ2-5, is DVKVTQSSRYLVKRTGEKVFLECVQDMDHENMFWYRQDPGLGLRLIYFSYDVKMKEKGDIPEGYSVSREKKERFSLILESASTNQTSMYLCASSHFTGEETQYFGPGTRLLVL.

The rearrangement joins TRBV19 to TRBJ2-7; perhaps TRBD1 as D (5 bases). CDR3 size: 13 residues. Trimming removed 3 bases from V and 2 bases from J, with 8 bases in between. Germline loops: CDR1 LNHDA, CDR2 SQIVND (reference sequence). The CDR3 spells CASSMTATYEQYF. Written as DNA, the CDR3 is TGTGCCAGTAGTATGACAGCTACCTACGAGCAGTACTTC.

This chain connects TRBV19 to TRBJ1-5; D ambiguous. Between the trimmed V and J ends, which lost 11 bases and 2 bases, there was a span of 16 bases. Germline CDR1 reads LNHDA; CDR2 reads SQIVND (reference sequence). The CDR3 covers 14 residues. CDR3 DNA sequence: TGTGCCCGACGGGAGGGTTCTGGCAATCAGCCCCAGCATTTT. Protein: CARREGSGNQPQHF.

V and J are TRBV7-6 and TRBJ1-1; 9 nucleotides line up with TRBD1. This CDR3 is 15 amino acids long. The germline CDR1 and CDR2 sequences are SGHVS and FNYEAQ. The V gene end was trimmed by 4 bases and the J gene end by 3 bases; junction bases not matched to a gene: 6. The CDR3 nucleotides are TGTGCCAGCAGCTATAGCCGGGACAGGGACACTGAAGCTTTCTTT. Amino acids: CASSYSRDRDTEAFF.

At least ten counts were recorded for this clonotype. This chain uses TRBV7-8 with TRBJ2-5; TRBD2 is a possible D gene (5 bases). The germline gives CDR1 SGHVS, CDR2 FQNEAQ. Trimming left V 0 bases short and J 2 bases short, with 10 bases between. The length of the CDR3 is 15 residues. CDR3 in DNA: TGTGCCAGCAGCTTAGCTAGGAGAGGGCAAGAGACCCAGTACTTC. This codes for CASSLARRGQETQYF.

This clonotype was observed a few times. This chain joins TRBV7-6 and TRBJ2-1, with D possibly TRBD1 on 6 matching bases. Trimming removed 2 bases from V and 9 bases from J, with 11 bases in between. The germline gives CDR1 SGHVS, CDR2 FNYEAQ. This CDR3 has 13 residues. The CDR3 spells CASSLPRTVEQFF. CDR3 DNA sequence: TGTGCCAGCAGCTTACCTCGGACAGTTGAGCAGTTCTTC.

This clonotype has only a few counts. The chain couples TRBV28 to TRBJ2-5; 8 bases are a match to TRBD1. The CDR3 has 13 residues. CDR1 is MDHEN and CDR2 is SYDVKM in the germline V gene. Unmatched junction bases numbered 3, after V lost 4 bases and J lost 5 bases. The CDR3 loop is CASSWTGRETQYF. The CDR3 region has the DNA TGTGCCAGCAGTTGGACAGGGAGGGAGACCCAGTACTTC. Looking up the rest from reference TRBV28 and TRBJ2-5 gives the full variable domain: DVKVTQSSRYLVKRTGEKVFLECVQDMDHENMFWYRQDPGLGLRLIYFSYDVKMKEKGDIPEGYSVSREKKERFSLILESASTNQTSMYLCASSWTGRETQYFGPGTRLLVL.

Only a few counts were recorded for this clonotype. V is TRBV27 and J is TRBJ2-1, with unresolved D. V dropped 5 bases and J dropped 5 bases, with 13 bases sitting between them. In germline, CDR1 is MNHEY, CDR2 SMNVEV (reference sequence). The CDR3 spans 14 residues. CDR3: CASSPLGLNNEQFF. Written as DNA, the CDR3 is TGTGCCAGCAGTCCCCTCGGCCTGAACAATGAGCAGTTCTTC.

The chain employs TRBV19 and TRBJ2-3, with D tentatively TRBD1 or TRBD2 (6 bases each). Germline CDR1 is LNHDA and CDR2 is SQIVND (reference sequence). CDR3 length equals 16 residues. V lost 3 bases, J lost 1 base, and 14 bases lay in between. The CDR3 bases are TGTGCCAGTAGTATCTACAGGGAGGCAGGCACAGATACGCAGTATTTT. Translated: CASSIYREAGTDTQYF.

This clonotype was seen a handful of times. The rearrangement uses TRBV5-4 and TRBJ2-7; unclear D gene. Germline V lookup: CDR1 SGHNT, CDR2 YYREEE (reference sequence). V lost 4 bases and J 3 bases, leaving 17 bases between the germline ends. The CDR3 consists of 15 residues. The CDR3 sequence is CASSPSAAGVYEQYF. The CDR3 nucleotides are TGTGCCAGCAGCCCCTCGGCAGCAGGAGTCTACGAGCAGTACTTC. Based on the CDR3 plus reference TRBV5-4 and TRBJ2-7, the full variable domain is ETGVTQSPTHLIKTRGQQVTLRCSSQSGHNTVSWYQQALGQGPQFIFQYYREEENGRGNFPPRFSGLQFPNYSSELNVNALELDDSALYLCASSPSAAGVYEQYFGPGTRLTVT.

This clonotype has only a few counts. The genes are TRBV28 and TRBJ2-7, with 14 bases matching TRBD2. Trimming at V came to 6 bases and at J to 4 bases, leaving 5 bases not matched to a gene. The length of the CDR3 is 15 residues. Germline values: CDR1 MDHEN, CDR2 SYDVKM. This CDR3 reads CASRGLAGAMYEQYF. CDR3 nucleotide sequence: TGTGCCAGCAGGGGACTAGCGGGAGCAATGTACGAGCAGTACTTC.

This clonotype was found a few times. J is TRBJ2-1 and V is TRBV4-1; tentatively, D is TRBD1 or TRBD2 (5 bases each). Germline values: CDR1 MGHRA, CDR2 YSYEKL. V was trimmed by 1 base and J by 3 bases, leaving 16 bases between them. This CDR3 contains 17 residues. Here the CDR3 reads CASSQVGLGEGYNEQFF. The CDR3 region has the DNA TGCGCCAGCAGCCAAGTAGGTCTGGGGGAAGGCTACAATGAGCAGTTCTTC.

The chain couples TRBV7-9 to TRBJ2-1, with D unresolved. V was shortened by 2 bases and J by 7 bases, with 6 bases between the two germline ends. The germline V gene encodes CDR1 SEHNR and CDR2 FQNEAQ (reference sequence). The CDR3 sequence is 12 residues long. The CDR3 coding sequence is TGTGCCAGCAGCTTACAGCAAAATGAGCAGTTCTTC. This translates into CASSLQQNEQFF.

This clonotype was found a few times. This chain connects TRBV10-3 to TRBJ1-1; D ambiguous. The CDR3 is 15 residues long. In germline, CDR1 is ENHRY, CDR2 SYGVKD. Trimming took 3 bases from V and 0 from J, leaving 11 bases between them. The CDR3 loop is CAISDSRDLNTEAFF. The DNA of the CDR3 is TGTGCCATCAGTGATAGTAGGGATTTGAACACTGAAGCTTTCTTT.

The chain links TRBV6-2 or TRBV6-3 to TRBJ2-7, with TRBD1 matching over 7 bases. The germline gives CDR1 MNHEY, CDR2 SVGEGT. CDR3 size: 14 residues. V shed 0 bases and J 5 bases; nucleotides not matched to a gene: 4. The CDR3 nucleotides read TGTGCCAGCAGTTACTCGACAGGGACGGACGAGCAGTACTTC. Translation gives CASSYSTGTDEQYF.

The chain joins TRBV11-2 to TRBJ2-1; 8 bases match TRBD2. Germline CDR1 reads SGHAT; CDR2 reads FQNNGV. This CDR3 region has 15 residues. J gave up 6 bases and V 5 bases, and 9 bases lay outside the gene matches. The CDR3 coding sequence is TGTGCCAGCAGCCCCCCGTGGACTAGCAGCAATGAGCAGTTCTTC. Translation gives CASSPPWTSSNEQFF.

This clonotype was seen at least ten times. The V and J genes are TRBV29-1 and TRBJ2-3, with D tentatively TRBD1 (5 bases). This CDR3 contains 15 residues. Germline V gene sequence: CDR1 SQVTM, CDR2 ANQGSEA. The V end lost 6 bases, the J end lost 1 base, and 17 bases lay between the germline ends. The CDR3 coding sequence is TGCAGCGTCGTATTCGCAGGGTTAGGCACAGATACGCAGTATTTT. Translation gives CSVVFAGLGTDTQYF.

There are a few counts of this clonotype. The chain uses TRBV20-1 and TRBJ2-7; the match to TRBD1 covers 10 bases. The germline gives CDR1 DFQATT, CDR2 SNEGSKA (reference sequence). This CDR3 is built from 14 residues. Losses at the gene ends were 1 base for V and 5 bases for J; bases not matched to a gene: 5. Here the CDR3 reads CSARAGTGDHEQYF. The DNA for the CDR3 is TGCAGTGCTAGAGCAGGGACAGGGGACCACGAGCAGTACTTC.

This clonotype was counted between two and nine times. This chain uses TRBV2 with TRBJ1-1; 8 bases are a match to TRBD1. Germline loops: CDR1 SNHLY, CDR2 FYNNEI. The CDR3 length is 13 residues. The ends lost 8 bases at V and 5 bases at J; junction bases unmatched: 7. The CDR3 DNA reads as TGTGCCAGCCGTGGACAGGGTCGGACTGAAGCTTTCTTT. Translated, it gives CASRGQGRTEAFF.

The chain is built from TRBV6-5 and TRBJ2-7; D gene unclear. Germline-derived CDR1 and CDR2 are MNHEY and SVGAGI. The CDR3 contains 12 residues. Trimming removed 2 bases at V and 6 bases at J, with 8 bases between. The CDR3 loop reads CASSYLGSEQYF. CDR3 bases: TGTGCCAGCAGTTACCTGGGAAGCGAGCAGTACTTC.

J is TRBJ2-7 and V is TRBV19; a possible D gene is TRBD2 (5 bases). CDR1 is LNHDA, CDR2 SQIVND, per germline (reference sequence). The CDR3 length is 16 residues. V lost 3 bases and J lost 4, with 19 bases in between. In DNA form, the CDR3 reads TGTGCCAGTAGTATTGGCCGTGGAGTGGGAGCGTACGAGCAGTACTTC. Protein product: CASSIGRGVGAYEQYF.

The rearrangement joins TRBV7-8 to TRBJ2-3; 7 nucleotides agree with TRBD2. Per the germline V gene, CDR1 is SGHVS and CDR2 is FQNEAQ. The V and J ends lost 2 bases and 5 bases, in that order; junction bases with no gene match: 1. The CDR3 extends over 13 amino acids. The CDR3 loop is CASSLWGGDTQYF. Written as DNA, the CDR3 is TGTGCCAGCAGCTTATGGGGGGGAGATACGCAGTATTTT.

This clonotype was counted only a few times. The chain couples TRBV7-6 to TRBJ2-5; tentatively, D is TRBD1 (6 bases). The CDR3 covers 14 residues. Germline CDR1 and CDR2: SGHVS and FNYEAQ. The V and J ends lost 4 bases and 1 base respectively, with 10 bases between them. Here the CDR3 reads CASSSLDSQETQYF. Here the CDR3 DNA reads TGTGCCAGCAGCTCACTGGACAGCCAAGAGACCCAGTACTTC.